These 10 T cell receptor beta chains came from one sample sequenced in a study of monozygotic twins with inflammatory bowel disease. Using the 5' RACE reads, TCRdb records one entry per CDR3 protein without DNA. This sample contains 350,000 to 500,000 distinct CDR3 sequences. The material sequenced was blood. The receptors originated from a human donor with ulcerative colitis or Crohn's disease, or a healthy co-twin of an affected twin (not recorded which).

This sequence joins TRBV30 and TRBJ1-6. The V gene's germline CDR1 is GTSNPN and CDR2 SVGIG (reference sequence). The CDR3 covers 14 residues. The CDR3 sequence: CAWSGQAMRSPLHF.

The rearrangement links TRBV5-1 to TRBJ1-2. Germline V gives CDR1 SGHRS, CDR2 YFSETQ. CDR3 size: 13 residues. The CDR3 loop is CASSVAGDYGYTF.

The CDR3 loop is CASSQADEKLFF. The V and J genes are TRBV13 and TRBJ1-4. The CDR3 has 12 amino acids. Per germline, CDR1 PRHDT and CDR2 FYEKMQ (reference sequence).

The J gene is TRBJ2-3, the V gene TRBV6-5. The CDR3 runs to 15 residues. The germline CDR1 and CDR2 sequences are MNHEY and SVGAGI. CDR3 in amino acids: CASSYSRSSTDTQYF.

The genes are TRBV3-1 and TRBJ1-3; TCRdb proposes TRBD1, but this gene call is untestable without DNA. Germline lookup yields CDR1 LGHDT and CDR2 YNNKEL (reference sequence). This CDR3 region has 16 residues. CDR3 sequence reads: CASTLGPTGAGNTIYF.

The chain links TRBV7-9 to TRBJ2-1; TCRdb's D call of TRBD1 is untestable without DNA. CDR1 is SEHNR, CDR2 FQNEAQ, per germline (reference sequence). This CDR3 has 17 amino acids. This CDR3 is CASSTTLGDRLYNEQFF.

The V and J genes are TRBV12-3 or TRBV12-4 and TRBJ2-1; with no DNA, the TCRdb D assignment of TRBD1 cannot be verified. The CDR3 is 15 amino acids. The CDR3 reads CASSRSVGAFSEQFF.

This rearrangement joins TRBV20-1 to TRBJ1-1. The CDR3 has 16 amino acids. CDR1 is DFQATT and CDR2 is SNEGSKA in the germline V gene (reference sequence). This CDR3 is CSARQAGGGARTEAFF.

This sequence joins TRBV5-5 and TRBJ1-4. CDR3 length equals 16 residues. Germline V gene sequence: CDR1 SGHKS, CDR2 YYEKEE (reference sequence). CDR3 loop: CASSLLPKATNEKLFF.

The chain joins TRBV7-2 to TRBJ2-6. The CDR3 runs to 16 residues. The germline V gene has CDR1 SGHTA and CDR2 FQGNSA. CDR3: CASKQEPHPGANVLTF. Full variable domain (remainder filled in from reference TRBV7-2 and TRBJ2-6): GAGVSQSPSNKVTEKGKDVELRCDPISGHTALYWYRQSLGQGLEFLIYFQGNSAPDKSGLPSDRFSAERTGGSVSTLTIQRTQQEDSAVYLCASKQEPHPGANVLTFGAGSRLTVL.